This TCR beta chain was captured in a study of beta chain features in type 1 diabetes. Regarding the study as a whole: TCRB CDR3s from Type 1 diabetes patients were moderately but significantly shorter in all four CD4+ subsets. The naive, central memory and Treg TCRB repertoires looked more alike in patients than they did in healthy donors. Cells expressing TCR highly could be over-represented by cDNA sequencing.

Expressed TCRB transcripts were sequenced because the entire RNA isolate underwent reverse transcription. TCRdb's table, derived via immunoSEQ multiplex PCR, lists solely in-frame clones and lacks some. Found here are roughly 330,000 clones, 11% of them singletons; the top ten hold roughly 0.014%. Germline V lookup: CDR1 DFQATT, CDR2 SNEGSKA (reference sequence). V lost 6 bases, J lost 6 bases, and 9 bases lay in between. CDR3 size: 11 residues. Concerning this clone itself: What it binds is unknown.

The receptor was derived from a woman aged 25 to 39 in good health. The sample comprised naive CD4+ T cells from blood. The V gene is TRBV20-1, the J gene TRBJ2-1; D is unclear. This CDR3 reads CSALVFNEQFF. DNA for the CDR3: TGCAGTGCGCTAGTTTTCAATGAGCAGTTCTTC.